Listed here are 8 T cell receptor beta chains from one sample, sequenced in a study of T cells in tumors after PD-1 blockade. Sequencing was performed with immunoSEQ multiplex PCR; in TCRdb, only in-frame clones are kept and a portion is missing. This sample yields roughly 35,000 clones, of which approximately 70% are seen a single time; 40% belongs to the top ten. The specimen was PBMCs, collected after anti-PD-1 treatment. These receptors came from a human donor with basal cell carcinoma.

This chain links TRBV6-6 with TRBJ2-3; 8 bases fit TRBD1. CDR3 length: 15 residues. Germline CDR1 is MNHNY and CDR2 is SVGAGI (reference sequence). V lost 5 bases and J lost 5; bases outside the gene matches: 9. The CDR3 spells CASSRGQGEGDTQYF. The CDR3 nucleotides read TGTGCCAGCAGTCGCGGACAGGGAGAGGGAGATACGCAGTATTTT.

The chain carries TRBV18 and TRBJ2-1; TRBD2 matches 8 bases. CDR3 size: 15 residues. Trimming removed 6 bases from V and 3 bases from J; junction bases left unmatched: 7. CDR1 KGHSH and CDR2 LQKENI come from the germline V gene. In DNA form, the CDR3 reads TGTGCCAGCTCGCTAGCCGGGACTAGCTACAATGAGCAGTTCTTC. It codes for CASSLAGTSYNEQFF.

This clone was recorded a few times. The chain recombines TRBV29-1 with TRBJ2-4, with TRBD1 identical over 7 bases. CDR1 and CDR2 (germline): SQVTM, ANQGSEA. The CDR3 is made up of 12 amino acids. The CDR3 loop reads CSATGQTNIQYF. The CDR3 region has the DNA TGCAGTGCAACGGGACAGACAAACATTCAGTACTTC.

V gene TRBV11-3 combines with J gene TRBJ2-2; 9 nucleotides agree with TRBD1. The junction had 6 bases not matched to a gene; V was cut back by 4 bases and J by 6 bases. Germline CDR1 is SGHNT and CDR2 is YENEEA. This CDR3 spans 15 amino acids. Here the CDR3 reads CASSSDRGVAGELFF. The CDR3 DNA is TGTGCCAGCAGCTCGGACAGGGGAGTAGCCGGGGAGCTGTTTTTT.

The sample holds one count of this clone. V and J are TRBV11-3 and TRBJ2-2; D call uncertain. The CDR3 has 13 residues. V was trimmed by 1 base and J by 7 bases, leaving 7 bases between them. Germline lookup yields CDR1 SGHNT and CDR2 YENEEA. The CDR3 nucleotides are TGTGCCAGCAGCTTAGTTTCCGACGGGGAGCTGTTTTTT. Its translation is CASSLVSDGELFF.

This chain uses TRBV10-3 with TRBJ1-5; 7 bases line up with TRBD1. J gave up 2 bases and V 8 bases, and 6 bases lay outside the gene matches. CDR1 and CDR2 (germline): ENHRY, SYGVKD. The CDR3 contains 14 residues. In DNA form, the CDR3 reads TGTGCCATCGGGGAGGGGGCTCGCAATCAGCCCCAGCATTTT. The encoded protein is CAIGEGARNQPQHF.

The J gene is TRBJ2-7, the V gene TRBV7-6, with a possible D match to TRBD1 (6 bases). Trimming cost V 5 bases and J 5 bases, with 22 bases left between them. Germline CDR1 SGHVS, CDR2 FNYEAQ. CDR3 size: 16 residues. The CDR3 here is CASSPITGIRDHEQYF. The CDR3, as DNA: TGTGCCAGCAGCCCCATTACAGGGATACGCGACCACGAGCAGTACTTC.

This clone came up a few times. CDR3 loop: CASSLVTLRDTQYF. CDR3 in DNA: TGTGCCAGCAGCTTGGTTACTTTACGAGATACGCAGTATTTT. The chain combines TRBV5-4 with TRBJ2-3; D unclear. This CDR3 spans 14 amino acids. Trimming took off 0 bases at V and 5 bases at J, with 10 bases between the two ends. Germline V lookup: CDR1 SGHNT, CDR2 YYREEE (reference sequence).